Following are 3 T cell receptor beta chains from one sample sequenced in a study of blood T cell repertoires in COVID-19. TCRdb keeps only in-frame clones here, not all; method: immunoSEQ multiplex PCR. There are about 230,000 clones in the sample; about nine tenths occur only once, and approximately 10% lies in the top ten. Sequencing was carried out using peripheral blood. The receptors here all came from a man aged 45-65 years with COVID-19, enrolled during active disease.

This chain uses TRBV5-1 with TRBJ2-7, with D possibly being TRBD1 (5 bases). Between the trimmed V and J ends, which lost 0 bases and 2 bases, there was a span of 9 bases. The CDR3 runs 14 residues. Germline V gives CDR1 SGHRS, CDR2 YFSETQ. CDR3 in DNA: TGCGCCAGCAGCTTGGCGGACACTACCTACGAGCAGTACTTC. It specifies CASSLADTTYEQYF.

The J gene is TRBJ2-5, the V gene TRBV29-1; 7 bases line up with TRBD1. Germline CDR1 and CDR2: SQVTM and ANQGSEA. CDR3 size: 14 residues. With V trimmed by 1 base and J by 4 bases, 6 bases remained unmatched. CDR3: CSVEGQGAGETQYF. CDR3 bases: TGCAGCGTTGAAGGACAGGGTGCGGGAGAGACCCAGTACTTC.

CDR3 protein: CASSLSFGEGFYGYTF. In nucleotides, the CDR3 is TGTGCCAGCAGTTTATCGTTCGGGGAGGGATTCTATGGCTACACCTTC. The chain joins TRBV28 to TRBJ1-2; D is undetermined. With 1 base removed from V and 4 bases from J, the gap between germline ends came to 16 bases. Germline lookup yields CDR1 MDHEN and CDR2 SYDVKM. The CDR3 sequence is 16 residues long.